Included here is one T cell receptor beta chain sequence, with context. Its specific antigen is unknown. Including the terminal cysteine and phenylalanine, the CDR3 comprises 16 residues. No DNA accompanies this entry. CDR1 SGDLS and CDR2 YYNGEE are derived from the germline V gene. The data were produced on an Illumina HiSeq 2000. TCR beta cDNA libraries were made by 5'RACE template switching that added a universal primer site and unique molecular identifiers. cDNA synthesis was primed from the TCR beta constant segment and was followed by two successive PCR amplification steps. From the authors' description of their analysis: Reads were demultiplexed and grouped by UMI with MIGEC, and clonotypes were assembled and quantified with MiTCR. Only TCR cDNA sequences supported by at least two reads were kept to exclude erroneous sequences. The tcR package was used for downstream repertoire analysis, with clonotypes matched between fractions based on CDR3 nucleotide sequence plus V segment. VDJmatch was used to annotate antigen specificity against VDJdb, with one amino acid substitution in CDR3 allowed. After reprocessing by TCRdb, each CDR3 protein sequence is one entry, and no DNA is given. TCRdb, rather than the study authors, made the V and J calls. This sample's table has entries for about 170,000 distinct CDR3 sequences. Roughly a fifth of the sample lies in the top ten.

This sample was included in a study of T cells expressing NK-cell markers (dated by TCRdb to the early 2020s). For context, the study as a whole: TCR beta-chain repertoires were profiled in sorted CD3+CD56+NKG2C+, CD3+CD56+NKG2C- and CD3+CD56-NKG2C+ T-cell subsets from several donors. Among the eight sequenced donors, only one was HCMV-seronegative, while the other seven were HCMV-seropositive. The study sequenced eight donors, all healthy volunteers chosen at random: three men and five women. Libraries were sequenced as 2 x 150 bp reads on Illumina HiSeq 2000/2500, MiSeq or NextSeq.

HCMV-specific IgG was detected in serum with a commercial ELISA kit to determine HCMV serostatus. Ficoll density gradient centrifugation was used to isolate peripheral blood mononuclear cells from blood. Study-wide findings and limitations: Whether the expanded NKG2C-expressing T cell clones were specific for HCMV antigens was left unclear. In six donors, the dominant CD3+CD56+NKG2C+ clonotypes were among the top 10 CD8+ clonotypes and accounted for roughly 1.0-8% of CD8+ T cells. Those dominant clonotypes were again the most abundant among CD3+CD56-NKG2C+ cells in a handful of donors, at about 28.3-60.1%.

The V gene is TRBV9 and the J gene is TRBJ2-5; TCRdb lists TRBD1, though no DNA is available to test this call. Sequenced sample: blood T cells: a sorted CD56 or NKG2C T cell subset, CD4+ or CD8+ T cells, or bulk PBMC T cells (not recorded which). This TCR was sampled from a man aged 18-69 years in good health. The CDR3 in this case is CASSASSRQGDETQYF.